A single sample gave rise to the 31 T cell receptor beta chains below, sequenced in a study of T cell clusters in autoimmune cytopenias (dated by TCRdb to between 2017 and 2020). Each sample's TRB amplification started from roughly 260 ng of peripheral blood genomic DNA, which corresponds to 38,000 or so genome equivalents. TCRdb shows the sequencer as Illumina MiSeq. TRB rearrangements were amplified by multiplex PCR using a touch-down protocol with TRB-A and TRB-B primer pools mixed in one tube. Based on TCRdb reprocessing of the reads, there is one entry per CDR3 protein sequence, and DNA is missing. This sample's clone table shows about 14,000 distinct CDR3 sequences. The ten most abundant clones make up about 3.7% of the sample. This sample was shared with a second study, whose subject was T cell repertoires in aging, cancer and after chemotherapy.

The sequenced material came from peripheral blood. The origin of the receptors is a human donor in good health.

The gene calls are TRBV5-6 and TRBJ1-1. There are 13 residues in the CDR3. The germline V gene encodes CDR1 SGHDT and CDR2 YYEEEE. CDR3: CASSLRGRPEAFF.

V usage is TRBV6-5 and J usage is TRBJ2-2. Germline V gene sequence: CDR1 MNHEY, CDR2 SVGAGI. The CDR3 has 15 residues. The CDR3: CASSQLYLHTGELFF.

The J gene is TRBJ2-2, the V gene TRBV27. The CDR3 is made up of 14 amino acids. From germline, CDR1 is MNHEY and CDR2 SMNVEV (reference sequence). The CDR3 sequence is CASSLGSNTGELFF.

The rearrangement links TRBV5-4 to TRBJ2-1; the D call of TRBD2 rests on TCRdb alone, since no DNA is present to check it. This CDR3 comprises 16 residues. From germline, CDR1 is SGHNT and CDR2 YYREEE (reference sequence). This CDR3 is CASSPSSRSSYNEQFF.

V gene TRBV6-5 combines with J gene TRBJ2-5; TCRdb calls TRBD1, which cannot be checked without DNA. CDR1 and CDR2 from the germline V gene are MNHEY and SVGAGI. The CDR3 covers 15 residues. CDR3 amino acids: CASSYDSGRRETQYF.

This sequence joins TRBV27 and TRBJ1-1; the D call from TCRdb, TRBD1, cannot be confirmed without DNA. The CDR3 consists of 14 residues. CDR1 MNHEY and CDR2 SMNVEV come from the germline V gene (reference sequence). The CDR3 loop is CASSPRDRIVEAFF.

The chain employs TRBV24-1 and TRBJ2-2; TCRdb gives TRBD1 as the D gene, but with no DNA this cannot be confirmed. This CDR3 region has 15 residues. The germline V gene encodes CDR1 KGHDR and CDR2 SFDVKD. CDR3 sequence: CATSGQASNTGELFF.

V and J are TRBV18 and TRBJ2-5; TCRdb reports TRBD1, a call that lacks DNA to check it against. The CDR3 contains 13 residues. Germline values: CDR1 KGHSH, CDR2 LQKENI. CDR3 residues: CASSPGTGETQYF.

In terms of frequency, this clonotype is medium-sized. The chain joins TRBV6-5 to TRBJ2-1; without DNA, the TCRdb call of TRBD1 cannot be checked. CDR1 is MNHEY and CDR2 is SVGAGI in the germline V gene. The CDR3 extends over 11 amino acids. The CDR3 protein is CASSTGFEQFF.

The gene calls are TRBV6-1 and TRBJ2-7. This CDR3 is built from 15 residues. CDR1 MNHNS and CDR2 SASEGT come from the germline V gene. The CDR3 here is CASVPLAEGPYEQYF.

The chain employs TRBV6-1 and TRBJ2-2. Per germline, CDR1 MNHNS and CDR2 SASEGT. The CDR3 length is 16 residues. CDR3: CASSPPGFANTGELFF.

Measured by frequency, this clonotype is medium-sized. This chain uses TRBV19 with TRBJ2-1; TCRdb returns TRBD1, unconfirmable since there is no DNA. Germline-derived CDR1 and CDR2 are LNHDA and SQIVND (reference sequence). CDR3 length: 11 residues. CDR3: CASRTGPEQFF. Supplemented by reference TRBV19 and TRBJ2-1, the full variable domain reads DGGITQSPKYLFRKEGQNVTLSCEQNLNHDAMYWYRQDPGQGLRLIYYSQIVNDFQKGDIAEGYSVSREKKESFPLTVTSAQKNPTAFYLCASRTGPEQFFGPGTRLTVL.

J is TRBJ2-2 and V is TRBV7-6. Germline V CDR1 and CDR2: SGHVS, FNYEAQ. CDR3 size: 16 residues. CDR3 sequence: CASSFSGKTNTGELFF.

Here the CDR3 reads CASSPAIAGRNEQFF. This sequence joins TRBV6-5 and TRBJ2-1; the D gene TCRdb calls, TRBD2, cannot be checked with no DNA. Germline loops: CDR1 MNHEY, CDR2 SVGAGI. The CDR3 length is 15 residues.

This chain uses TRBV6-6 with TRBJ1-3. Germline V lookup: CDR1 MNHNY, CDR2 SVGAGI (reference sequence). The CDR3 contains 14 residues. This CDR3 is CASSYAVKGNTIYF.

The chain employs TRBV15 and TRBJ1-5. The CDR3 has 12 residues. Germline V CDR1 and CDR2: LNHNV, YYDKDF (reference sequence). CDR3 sequence: CATSGRGQPQHF.

The rearrangement joins TRBV11-3 to TRBJ1-2; there is no DNA to check the TCRdb D call of TRBD1. The CDR3 spans 18 residues. Germline values: CDR1 SGHNT, CDR2 YENEEA. CDR3 residues: CASSSFGDRGPTECGYTF.

This chain joins TRBV6-2 or TRBV6-3 and TRBJ2-3. The CDR3 extends over 14 amino acids. The germline gives CDR1 MNHEY, CDR2 SVGEGT. The CDR3 loop is CASRRTRHTDTQYF.

By frequency, this clonotype is medium-sized. V is TRBV11-3 and J is TRBJ2-2. Germline-derived CDR1 and CDR2 are SGHNT and YENEEA. The CDR3 sequence is 15 residues long. CDR3 in amino acids: CASSLDLRESWELFF. Drawing the rest from reference TRBV11-3 and TRBJ2-2, the complete variable domain is EAGVVQSPRYKIIEKKQPVAFWCNPISGHNTLYWYLQNLGQGPELLIRYENEEAVDDSQLPKDRFSAERLKGVDSTLKIQPAELGDSAVYLCASSLDLRESWELFFGEGSRLTVL.

The V and J genes are TRBV11-3 and TRBJ2-7; the TRBD1 assignment by TCRdb is unverifiable without DNA. CDR1 is SGHNT and CDR2 is YENEEA in the germline V gene. This CDR3 has 12 residues. The CDR3 spells CASSQSQGVEYF.

By frequency, this clonotype is large. The genes are TRBV13 and TRBJ2-1; TCRdb's D call, TRBD1, is unchecked because there is no DNA. Germline V gives CDR1 PRHDT, CDR2 FYEKMQ (reference sequence). This CDR3 has 12 amino acids. CDR3 sequence reads: CASSPQGGEQFF. Full variable domain (outside the CDR3, taken from reference TRBV13 and TRBJ2-1): AAGVIQSPRHLIKEKRETATLKCYPIPRHDTVYWYQQGPGQDPQFLISFYEKMQSDKGSIPDRFSAQQFSDYHSELNMSSLELGDSALYFCASSPQGGEQFFGPGTRLTVL.

The V gene is TRBV6-6, the J gene TRBJ2-1; the TRBD1 assignment by TCRdb is unverifiable without DNA. The CDR3 consists of 16 residues. The germline gives CDR1 MNHNY, CDR2 SVGAGI (reference sequence). CDR3 sequence: CASSYLEQGTYNEQFF.

The V gene is TRBV19, the J gene TRBJ2-7. The CDR3 is 15 amino acids. The germline V gene has CDR1 LNHDA and CDR2 SQIVND (reference sequence). The CDR3 sequence is CASSIDRTGPYEQYF. The full variable domain, completed using reference TRBV19 and TRBJ2-7, is DGGITQSPKYLFRKEGQNVTLSCEQNLNHDAMYWYRQDPGQGLRLIYYSQIVNDFQKGDIAEGYSVSREKKESFPLTVTSAQKNPTAFYLCASSIDRTGPYEQYFGPGTRLTVT.

This sequence joins TRBV24-1 and TRBJ1-2. The CDR3 runs 13 residues. The germline CDR1 and CDR2 sequences are KGHDR and SFDVKD. CDR3 in amino acids: CATSDFPHERYTF.

J is TRBJ2-3 and V is TRBV5-4; TCRdb's D call of TRBD2 is untestable without DNA. The CDR3 runs 16 residues. Per the germline V gene, CDR1 is SGHNT and CDR2 is YYREEE (reference sequence). CDR3 residues: CASSLRGGGHTDTQYF. The full variable domain, completed using reference TRBV5-4 and TRBJ2-3, is ETGVTQSPTHLIKTRGQQVTLRCSSQSGHNTVSWYQQALGQGPQFIFQYYREEENGRGNFPPRFSGLQFPNYSSELNVNALELDDSALYLCASSLRGGGHTDTQYFGPGTRLTVL.

V is TRBV5-4 and J is TRBJ1-1; the TCRdb D gene call, TRBD1, has no DNA to confirm it. Germline CDR1 and CDR2: SGHNT and YYREEE (reference sequence). The CDR3 spans 12 residues. The CDR3 is CASSDTGTEAFF.

The CDR3 protein is CASSPSGGRTQYF. V and J are TRBV27 and TRBJ2-3; TCRdb gives TRBD1 as the D gene, but with no DNA this cannot be confirmed. In germline, CDR1 is MNHEY, CDR2 SMNVEV (reference sequence). The CDR3 consists of 13 residues.

V gene TRBV27 combines with J gene TRBJ1-2. The germline V gene encodes CDR1 MNHEY and CDR2 SMNVEV (reference sequence). The CDR3 runs to 11 residues. CDR3 sequence: CATYSRDGYTF.

The CDR3 protein is CASSRAGDSSSPLHF. This chain links TRBV18 with TRBJ1-6; as DNA is missing, the TRBD1 call by TCRdb cannot be tested. Germline V gene sequence: CDR1 KGHSH, CDR2 LQKENI. The CDR3 extends over 15 amino acids.

The rearrangement links TRBV27 to TRBJ2-1. Per the germline V gene, CDR1 is MNHEY and CDR2 is SMNVEV (reference sequence). The CDR3 extends over 12 amino acids. The CDR3 reads CASLSSYNEQFF.

The chain uses TRBV19 and TRBJ1-4; TCRdb outputs TRBD1, but without DNA this stays unchecked. This CDR3 has 13 amino acids. Germline V gene sequence: CDR1 LNHDA, CDR2 SQIVND (reference sequence). CDR3 region: CASCGAGREKLFF.